A single sample gave rise to the 26 T cell receptor beta chains below, sequenced in a study of shared clonotypes between healthy human individuals. This table comes from immunoSEQ multiplex PCR, and its TCRdb copy is limited to in-frame clones, with some not included. The sample includes 1,400,000 or so clones, roughly 98.5% of them seen just once. Material for sequencing was naive CD4+ T cells sorted from blood. Subset given: CD45RA+ positively selected. The receptor set was obtained from a man aged 30-40 years in good health.

The gene calls are TRBV19 and TRBJ1-5; D might be TRBD1 (5 bases). This CDR3 has 16 residues. The V end was cut by 0 bases, the J end by 4 bases, with 13 bases between. Germline values: CDR1 LNHDA, CDR2 SQIVND (reference sequence). Written as DNA, the CDR3 is TGTGCCAGTAGTATAGATGGGACCGGGGGGAATCAGCCCCAGCATTTT. Its translation: CASSIDGTGGNQPQHF.

This chain connects TRBV28 to TRBJ2-3; tentative D call: TRBD1 (6 bases). V dropped 5 bases and J dropped 8 bases, with 14 bases sitting between them. CDR1 is MDHEN and CDR2 is SYDVKM in the germline V gene. The CDR3 sequence is 13 residues long. The CDR3 sequence: CASSPTGPSTQYF. Written as DNA, the CDR3 is TGTGCCAGCAGTCCAACAGGGCCTAGTACGCAGTATTTT.

This chain connects TRBV19 to TRBJ1-5; 8 bases are shared with TRBD1. From germline, CDR1 is LNHDA and CDR2 SQIVND (reference sequence). J gave up 1 base and V 4 bases, and 6 bases lay outside the gene matches. The CDR3 spans 16 residues. The CDR3 region is CASSTHRDRSNQPQHF. CDR3 DNA sequence: TGTGCCAGTAGTACACACCGGGACAGGAGCAATCAGCCCCAGCATTTT.

V gene TRBV19 combines with J gene TRBJ1-2; 8 bases line up with TRBD1. This CDR3 is built from 15 residues. V shed 8 bases, J shed 4 bases, and the junction held 12 bases outside the gene matches. Per germline, CDR1 LNHDA and CDR2 SQIVND (reference sequence). CDR3 residues: CASFTRTGLGYGYTF. DNA for the CDR3: TGTGCCAGTTTCACCAGGACAGGGTTGGGCTATGGCTACACCTTC.

The chain uses TRBV28 and TRBJ1-1; tentatively, D is TRBD1 (5 bases). Trimming shortened V by 5 bases and J by 4 bases, and 23 bases separated the two germline ends. Germline CDR1 reads MDHEN; CDR2 reads SYDVKM. The CDR3 is made up of 17 amino acids. For the CDR3, the DNA is TGTGCCAGCAGTACACCCGGGGGAGCCCACAGCACCACTGAAGCTTTCTTT. It translates to CASSTPGGAHSTTEAFF.

The DNA for the CDR3 is TGTGCCTGGGGTCAACCGGGACTAGCGGCTGAGCAGTACTTC. Its translation is CAWGQPGLAAEQYF. V is TRBV30 and J is TRBJ2-7; TRBD2 agrees at 11 bases. This CDR3 has 14 amino acids. Germline V lookup: CDR1 GTSNPN, CDR2 SVGIG (reference sequence). Trimming took 5 bases from V and 7 from J; bases not matched to a gene: 10.

This sequence joins TRBV9 and TRBJ2-1; D is uncertain. The CDR3 spans 15 residues. Germline CDR1 and CDR2: SGDLS and YYNGEE. V shed 2 bases and J shed 1 base, with 10 bases lying between them. The chain's CDR3 is CASSVLLGSYNEQFF. CDR3 bases: TGTGCCAGCAGCGTTCTCTTGGGGTCCTACAATGAGCAGTTCTTC.

This chain joins TRBV19 and TRBJ1-5; perhaps TRBD1 as D (6 bases). There are 16 residues in the CDR3. Germline values: CDR1 LNHDA, CDR2 SQIVND (reference sequence). Trimming removed 4 bases at V and 3 bases at J, with 16 bases between. As DNA, the CDR3 is TGTGCCAGTAGTAAGACGGGACAACTAAACAATCAGCCCCAGCATTTT. It yields the protein CASSKTGQLNNQPQHF.

This chain uses TRBV5-5 with TRBJ2-1; TRBD2 matches at 14 bases. The CDR3 runs to 17 residues. Trimming at V came to 0 bases and at J to 9 bases, leaving 8 bases not matched to a gene. Germline V gene data show CDR1 as SGHKS and CDR2 as YYEKEE (reference sequence). The CDR3 reads CASSLGGWGLAGAEQFF. The CDR3 DNA reads TGTGCCAGCAGCTTGGGTGGTTGGGGACTAGCGGGAGCTGAGCAGTTCTTC. Based on the CDR3 plus reference TRBV5-5 and TRBJ2-1, the full variable domain is DAGVTQSPTHLIKTRGQQVTLRCSPISGHKSVSWYQQVLGQGPQFIFQYYEKEERGRGNFPDRFSARQFPNYSSELNVNALLLGDSALYLCASSLGGWGLAGAEQFFGPGTRLTVL.

The chain carries TRBV29-1 and TRBJ2-7, with no clear D. The CDR3 is 12 amino acids. Trimming shortened V by 4 bases and J by 4 bases, and 11 bases separated the two germline ends. From germline, CDR1 is SQVTM and CDR2 ANQGSEA. CDR3: CSVVTPGYEQYF. For the CDR3, the DNA is TGCAGCGTTGTCACTCCTGGTTACGAGCAGTACTTC.

V and J are TRBV9 and TRBJ2-1; the match to TRBD2 covers 14 bases. This CDR3 region has 16 residues. Per the germline V gene, CDR1 is SGDLS and CDR2 is YYNGEE. The V and J ends lost 2 bases and 9 bases, in that order; junction bases with no gene match: 7. In DNA, the CDR3 is TGTGCCAGCAGCGTCGCCGGGACTAGCGGGAGATCTGAGCAGTTCTTC. It is translated as CASSVAGTSGRSEQFF.

The V call is TRBV18, the J call TRBJ1-5, with TRBD1 identical over 8 bases. CDR1 and CDR2 from the germline V gene are KGHSH and LQKENI. V dropped 3 bases and J dropped 4; count of bases not matched to a gene: 5. CDR3 length: 15 amino acids. CDR3 protein: CASSPSDRVNQPQHF. DNA for the CDR3: TGTGCCAGCTCACCCTCGGACAGGGTGAATCAGCCCCAGCATTTT.

DNA of the CDR3: TGTGCCAGCAGCCGGACAGGGGTTACTACCGGGGAGCTGTTTTTT. As protein: CASSRTGVTTGELFF. The chain joins TRBV5-4 to TRBJ2-2; 9 positions match TRBD1. Germline-derived CDR1 and CDR2 are SGHNT and YYREEE (reference sequence). The CDR3 is 15 amino acids. The V segment lost 4 bases and the J segment 5 bases; nucleotides outside the gene matches: 6.

The V and J genes are TRBV11-3 and TRBJ2-7, with 9 nucleotides matching TRBD1. CDR1 SGHNT and CDR2 YENEEA come from the germline V gene. This CDR3 spans 15 amino acids. Germline trimming cut 4 bases from V and 6 bases from J; bases unmatched to any gene: 10. This chain's CDR3 is CASSSTGGVSGEQYF. For the CDR3, the DNA is TGTGCCAGCAGCTCCACAGGGGGCGTTTCTGGCGAGCAGTACTTC.

This chain joins TRBV7-9 and TRBJ2-2; 7 nucleotides match TRBD1. Germline-derived CDR1 and CDR2 are SEHNR and FQNEAQ (reference sequence). V shed 5 bases and J 1 base; nucleotides not matched to a gene: 4. The CDR3 has 15 residues. CDR3 amino acids: CASSPRDRNTGELFF. The DNA of the CDR3 is TGTGCCAGCAGCCCCCGGGACAGGAACACCGGGGAGCTGTTTTTT.

The CDR3 loop is CASSQDEGGETQYF. DNA of the CDR3: TGTGCCAGCAGCCAAGATGAAGGGGGAGAGACCCAGTACTTC. The chain employs TRBV4-2 and TRBJ2-5; maybe TRBD1 (6 bases). V was trimmed by 0 bases and J by 4 bases, leaving 9 bases between them. This CDR3 comprises 14 residues. Germline-derived CDR1 and CDR2 are LGHNA and YNFKEQ.

The chain links TRBV6-1 to TRBJ1-1; D is undetermined. This CDR3 spans 10 amino acids. CDR1 is MNHNS and CDR2 is SASEGT in the germline V gene. Deletions cut 6 bases from V and 11 bases from J, with 10 bases between. The CDR3 region has the DNA TGTGCCAGCAGCCCGGTAGAGGCTTTCTTT. This encodes CASSPVEAFF.

This chain uses TRBV11-2 with TRBJ2-1, with 7 bases matching TRBD2. V lost 1 base and J lost 6; bases outside the gene matches: 6. Germline CDR1 is SGHAT and CDR2 is FQNNGV. The CDR3 consists of 15 residues. CDR3 sequence: CASSLAPRGFNEQFF. For the CDR3, the DNA is TGTGCCAGCAGCTTAGCCCCGCGGGGGTTCAATGAGCAGTTCTTC.

The genes are TRBV27 and TRBJ1-2; TRBD1 matches 7 bases. CDR1 and CDR2 (germline): MNHEY, SMNVEV (reference sequence). The CDR3 has 13 amino acids. Trimming took 5 bases from V and 8 from J; bases not matched to a gene: 8. The CDR3 here is CASSQQGVYGYTF. The CDR3 DNA is TGTGCCAGCAGTCAGCAGGGGGTCTACGGCTACACCTTC.

This clone has just one count. This chain connects TRBV18 to TRBJ2-4; weak D call: TRBD1 (6 bases). Germline loops: CDR1 KGHSH, CDR2 LQKENI. The V gene lost 3 bases and the J gene lost 8 bases, with 17 bases spanning the gap. This CDR3 spans 15 amino acids. As DNA, the CDR3 is TGTGCCAGCTCACCTACAGGGCCGGGAATGGACATTCAGTACTTC. Translating it yields CASSPTGPGMDIQYF.

The chain joins TRBV19 to TRBJ2-1; D is unresolved. CDR3 size: 13 residues. CDR1 is LNHDA, CDR2 SQIVND, per germline (reference sequence). The V end was cut by 3 bases, the J end by 9 bases, with 12 bases between. CDR3 nucleotides: TGTGCCAGTAGTATTTTAGCTGAAGGTGAGCAGTTCTTC. Protein: CASSILAEGEQFF.

The chain combines TRBV6-5 with TRBJ1-5; no clear D gene. CDR1 is MNHEY, CDR2 SVGAGI, per germline. The CDR3 runs to 14 residues. V was shortened by 4 bases and J by 0 bases, with 7 bases between the two germline ends. The CDR3 loop is CASSSTHSNQPQHF. The CDR3 nucleotides are TGTGCCAGCAGTTCAACGCATAGCAATCAGCCCCAGCATTTT.

This rearrangement joins TRBV5-4 to TRBJ2-6; perhaps TRBD1 as D (5 bases). The CDR3 has 17 amino acids. Germline CDR1 is SGHNT and CDR2 is YYREEE (reference sequence). V was cut by 1 base and J by 2 bases, with 13 bases left in between. The DNA of the CDR3 is TGTGCCAGCAGCTTGTACAACAGGTTGACTGGGGCCAACGTCCTGACTTTC. It codes for CASSLYNRLTGANVLTF.

This chain links TRBV6-5 with TRBJ1-1; TRBD1 matches 8 bases. CDR1 MNHEY and CDR2 SVGAGI come from the germline V gene. CDR3 length equals 15 residues. The junction had 8 bases not matched to a gene; V was cut back by 2 bases and J by 6 bases. The CDR3 region is CASSYHDRGRAEAFF. The CDR3 DNA reads as TGTGCCAGCAGTTACCACGACAGGGGTAGGGCTGAAGCTTTCTTT.

A remark on this clone: Other DNA sequences in the same sample also yield this CDR3. The chain recombines TRBV5-1 with TRBJ2-7, with 9 positions matching TRBD1. Trimming took 4 bases from V and 0 from J; bases not matched to a gene: 5. Germline-derived CDR1 and CDR2 are SGHRS and YFSETQ. This CDR3 is built from 15 residues. The chain's CDR3 is CASSSGTGPSYEQYF. CDR3 nucleotide sequence: TGCGCCAGCAGCAGCGGGACAGGGCCCTCCTACGAGCAGTACTTC. Together with reference TRBV5-1 and TRBJ2-7, the CDR3 gives the full variable domain: KAGVTQTPRYLIKTRGQQVTLSCSPISGHRSVSWYQQTPGQGLQFLFEYFSETQRNKGNFPGRFSGRQFSNSRSEMNVSTLELGDSALYLCASSSGTGPSYEQYFGPGTRLTVT.

This CDR3 reads CASKKTGYRAFF. CDR3 DNA: TGTGCCAGCAAAAAAACAGGGTATCGAGCTTTCTTT. This sequence joins TRBV6-5 and TRBJ1-1, with D possibly TRBD1 on 6 matching bases. CDR1 MNHEY and CDR2 SVGAGI come from the germline V gene. This CDR3 region has 12 residues. Trimming took 7 bases from V and 10 from J, leaving 16 bases between them.